Here is one T cell receptor beta chain with its context. The record originates from a study of T cell changes during pregnancy in multiple sclerosis. This CDR3 region has 15 residues. Germline trimming cut 3 bases from V and 6 bases from J; bases unmatched to any gene: 8. Germline assignment: CDR1 SNHLY and CDR2 FYNNEI. The repertoire was sequenced with immunoSEQ multiplex PCR; TCRdb's copy has only in-frame clones and lacks some. This sample has more than 40,000 clones, with 92% found just once. The receptor was isolated from a female donor with multiple sclerosis, enrolled in a pregnancy study. The source was CD4+ T cells from peripheral blood mononuclear cells, collected in the third trimester of pregnancy. V is TRBV2 and J is TRBJ2-1; 7 bases agree with TRBD2. Here the CDR3 DNA reads TGTGCCAGCAGTGAGGAGGACGGGAGGATCAATGAGCAGTTCTTC. This sequence encodes CASSEEDGRINEQFF.